The rows below give T cell receptor beta chains drawn from one sample of a study of OX40 agonist ivuxolimab in advanced cancers. Clones were read by immunoSEQ multiplex PCR, and TCRdb kept only the in-frame ones, dropping some. The data show tens of thousands of clones, 90% seen once. Sample: CD4+ or CD8+ T cells sorted from blood, taken in a trial of the OX40 agonist ivuxolimab. The receptors originated from an adult with an advanced solid tumor such as melanoma, head and neck, liver or kidney cancer. The CDR3 runs from the conserved cysteine through the conserved F or W. D genes are given only for firm matches. The size entry is marked missing in some rows and otherwise reads once, few, many or a size class.

CDR3aa	CDR3nt	d_gene	v_gene	j_gene	abundance
CASSPSQGGTEAFF	TGTGCCAGCAGCCCCTCGCAGGGCGGCACTGAAGCTTTCTTT	NA	TRBV6-5	TRBJ1-1	once
CASSLVGSGGPESYEQYF	TGTGCCAGCAGCTTAGTTGGTAGCGGGGGGCCTGAGTCCTACGAGCAGTACTTC	TRBD2	TRBV7-8	TRBJ2-7	NA
CASSIQQGEDTQYF	TGTGCCAGTAGTATTCAACAGGGAGAAGATACGCAGTATTTT	NA	TRBV19	TRBJ2-3	NA
CASRADSGNTIYF	TGTGCCAGCAGGGCGGATAGTGGAAACACCATATATTTT	NA	TRBV2	TRBJ1-3	NA
CASRSLAGGHNEQFF	TGTGCCAGTAGAAGCCTAGCGGGGGGCCACAATGAGCAGTTCTTC	TRBD2	TRBV19	TRBJ2-1	NA
CATSTEAVSGNTIYF	TGTGCCACCAGCACCGAAGCAGTCTCTGGAAACACCATATATTTT	NA	TRBV15	TRBJ1-3	NA
CASSKDRTNYGYTF	TGTGCCAGCAGTAAGGACAGAACTAACTATGGCTACACCTTC	NA	TRBV6-6	TRBJ1-2	once
CASSFQGADGYTF	TGTGCCAGCAGCTTTCAGGGGGCGGATGGCTACACCTTC	TRBD1	TRBV5-4	TRBJ1-2	NA
CASSDRTGRTEAFF	TGTGCCAGCAGTGATCGGACAGGGAGGACTGAAGCTTTCTTT	TRBD1	TRBV2	TRBJ1-1	NA
CASSLSRSSYNEQFF	TGTGCCAGTAGCCTTAGTAGGAGCTCCTACAATGAGCAGTTCTTC	NA	TRBV19	TRBJ2-1	once
CASSLLGRAGSSGNTIYF	TGCGCCAGCAGCTTACTCGGACGGGCCGGAAGCTCTGGAAACACCATATATTTT	NA	TRBV5-1	TRBJ1-3	NA
CASSYPQGAHTEAFF	TGTGCCAGCAGTTACCCTCAGGGGGCTCACACTGAAGCTTTCTTT	TRBD1	TRBV6-5	TRBJ1-1	NA
CASSDRAAYGYTF	TGTGCCAGCAGTGACAGGGCGGCCTATGGCTACACCTTC	NA	TRBV6-1	TRBJ1-2	NA
CASSPLAGGLAGELFF	TGTGCCAGCAGCCCTCTAGCGGGGGGGCTAGCCGGGGAGCTGTTTTTT	TRBD2	TRBV6-4	TRBJ2-2	few
CASSPLQAPSQPQHF	TGTGCCAGCTCACCACTACAGGCTCCTTCTCAGCCCCAGCATTTT	NA	TRBV18	TRBJ1-5	NA
CASSLISGAGYNEQFF	TGTGCCAGCAGCTTAATCTCCGGGGCTGGCTACAATGAGCAGTTCTTC	NA	TRBV7-3	TRBJ2-1	NA
CATSPDRGRDEQYF	TGTGCCACCAGCCCGGACAGGGGGCGGGATGAGCAGTACTTC	TRBD1	TRBV15	TRBJ2-7	NA
CATSGGQGYFATNEKLFF	TGTGCCACCAGCGGTGGACAGGGGTATTTCGCAACTAATGAAAAACTGTTTTTT	TRBD1	TRBV15	TRBJ1-4	NA
CASSYLMTGVSYEQYF	TGTGCCAGCAGCTATTTGATGACAGGGGTCTCCTACGAGCAGTACTTC	TRBD1	TRBV5-8	TRBJ2-7	NA
CASSLSLQDRDYNEQFF	TGTGCCAGCAGCTTGTCGTTACAGGACAGAGACTACAATGAGCAGTTCTTC	NA	TRBV5-5	TRBJ2-1	NA
CASSEQGAGEQFF	TGTGCCAGCAGTGAACAGGGGGCTGGTGAGCAGTTCTTC	TRBD1	TRBV6-1	TRBJ2-1	NA